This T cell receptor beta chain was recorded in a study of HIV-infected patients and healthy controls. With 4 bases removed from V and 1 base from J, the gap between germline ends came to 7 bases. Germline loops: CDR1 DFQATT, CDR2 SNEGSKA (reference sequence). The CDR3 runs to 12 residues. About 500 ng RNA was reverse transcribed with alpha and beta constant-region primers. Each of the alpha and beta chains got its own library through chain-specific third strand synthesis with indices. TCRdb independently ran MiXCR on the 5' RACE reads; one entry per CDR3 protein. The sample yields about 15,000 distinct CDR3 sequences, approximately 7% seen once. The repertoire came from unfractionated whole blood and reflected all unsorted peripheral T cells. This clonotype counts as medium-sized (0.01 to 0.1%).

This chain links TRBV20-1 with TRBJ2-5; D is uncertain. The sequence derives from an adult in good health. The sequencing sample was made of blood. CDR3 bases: TGCAGTGCTAATTTAGGCCAAGAGACCCAGTACTTC. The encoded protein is CSANLGQETQYF.